The sequence of this T cell receptor (beta chain) was determined in a study of molecular identifiers for immune sequencing clone quantification. Study-level points and caveats: Clonotypes surpassing 20 RNA copies contained over 98% of effector molecules, versus under 1% in naive cells.

This clonotype appeared a few times. Its cognate antigen is unknown. Preparation methods for the bulk TCR libraries were those previously described, with listed TCR primers. TCRdb used MiXCR to reprocess the PCR reads, holding one entry per CDR3 protein. This sample yields more than 450,000 distinct CDR3 sequences, of which approximately 25% are seen a single time; around 0.78% belongs to the top ten. V was clipped by 2 bases and J by 10 bases, with 9 bases between them. Germline values: CDR1 MNHEY, CDR2 SMNVEV (reference sequence). The CDR3 length is 12 residues. Naive CD8 T cells underwent sorting with the CD8+CD4-CCR7+CD45RA+ definition.

The J gene is TRBJ2-1, the V gene TRBV27; the D gene could be TRBD1 or TRBD2 (5 bases each). This TCR was sampled from a human donor in good health. Some libraries in this study had Jurkat cell RNA spiked in. Sequencing was done on a sample of naive CD8+ T cells from blood, with Jurkat cell RNA spiked in. Stated subset: FACS-sorted CD8+CD4-CCR7+CD45RA+ naive T cells. The CDR3 nucleotides are TGTGCCAGCAGTTTAATAGGGGACGAGCAGTTCTTC. Protein product: CASSLIGDEQFF.